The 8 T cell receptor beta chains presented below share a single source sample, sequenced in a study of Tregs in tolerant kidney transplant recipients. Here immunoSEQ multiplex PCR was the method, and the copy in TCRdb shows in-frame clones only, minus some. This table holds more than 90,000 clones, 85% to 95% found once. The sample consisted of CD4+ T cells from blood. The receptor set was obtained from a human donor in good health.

This chain's CDR3 is CASSSGGYNEQFF. The CDR3 DNA reads as TGCGCCAGCAGTAGCGGGGGTTACAATGAGCAGTTCTTC. This chain connects TRBV5-1 to TRBJ2-1; 9 nucleotides match TRBD2. Germline lookup yields CDR1 SGHRS and CDR2 YFSETQ. Trimming cost V 5 bases and J 4 bases; bases outside gene matches: 1. The CDR3 has 13 residues.

This chain's CDR3 is CASSLSGQVGGYTF. In DNA form, the CDR3 reads TGTGCCAGCAGCTTATCCGGGCAGGTAGGAGGCTACACCTTC. The V gene is TRBV13, the J gene TRBJ1-2; D remains unclear. This CDR3 comprises 14 residues. Germline CDR1 reads PRHDT; CDR2 reads FYEKMQ (reference sequence). V lost 2 bases, J lost 8 bases, and 15 bases lay in between.

CDR3: CASSDRQFNQPQHF. DNA of the CDR3: TGTGCCAGCAGTGATCGACAGTTCAATCAGCCCCAGCATTTT. The rearrangement joins TRBV2 to TRBJ1-5; tentatively, D is TRBD1 (5 bases). The germline gives CDR1 SNHLY, CDR2 FYNNEI. The CDR3 has 14 residues. V lost 3 bases and J lost 3, with 9 bases in between.

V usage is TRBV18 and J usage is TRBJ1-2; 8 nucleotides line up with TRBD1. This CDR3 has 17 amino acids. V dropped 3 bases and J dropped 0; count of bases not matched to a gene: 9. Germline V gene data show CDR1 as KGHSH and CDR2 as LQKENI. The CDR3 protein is CASSPRGQGASNYGYTF. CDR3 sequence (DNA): TGTGCCAGCTCACCTCGGGGGCAGGGGGCCTCTAACTATGGCTACACCTTC. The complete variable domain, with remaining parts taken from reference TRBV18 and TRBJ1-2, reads NAGVMQNPRHLVRRRGQEARLRCSPMKGHSHVYWYRQLPEEGLKFMVYLQKENIIDESGMPKERFSAEFPKEGPSILRIQQVVRGDSAAYFCASSPRGQGASNYGYTFGSGTRLTVV.

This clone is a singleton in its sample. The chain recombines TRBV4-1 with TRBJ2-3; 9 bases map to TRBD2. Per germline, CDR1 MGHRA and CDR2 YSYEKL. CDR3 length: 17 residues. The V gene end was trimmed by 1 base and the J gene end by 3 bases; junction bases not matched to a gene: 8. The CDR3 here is CASSQGSQRGATDTQYF. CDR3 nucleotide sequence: TGCGCCAGCAGCCAAGGGTCCCAGCGGGGGGCTACAGATACGCAGTATTTT.

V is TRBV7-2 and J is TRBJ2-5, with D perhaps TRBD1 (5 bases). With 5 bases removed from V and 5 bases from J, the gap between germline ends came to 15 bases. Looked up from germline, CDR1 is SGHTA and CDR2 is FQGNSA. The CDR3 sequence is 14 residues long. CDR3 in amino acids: CASSPQGNGETQYF. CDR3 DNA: TGTGCCAGCAGCCCCCAGGGTAACGGGGAGACCCAGTACTTC.

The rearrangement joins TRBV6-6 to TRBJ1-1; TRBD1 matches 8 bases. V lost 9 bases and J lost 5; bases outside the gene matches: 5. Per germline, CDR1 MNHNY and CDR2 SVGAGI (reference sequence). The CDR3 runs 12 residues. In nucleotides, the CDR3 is TGTGCCAGTCAGGGGGCAGAGACTGAAGCTTTCTTT. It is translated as CASQGAETEAFF.

The CDR3, as DNA: TGTGCCAGCAGTTACGGGACTAGTAGCACAGATACGCAGTATTTT. Residues: CASSYGTSSTDTQYF. The rearrangement joins TRBV6-5 to TRBJ2-3; 8 positions match TRBD2. Germline values: CDR1 MNHEY, CDR2 SVGAGI. This CDR3 is 15 amino acids long. Trimming at V came to 2 bases and at J to 0 bases, leaving 1 base not matched to a gene.